The present T cell receptor (beta chain) was sequenced within a study of CXCR3-negative and CXCR3-positive naive CD8 T cells. A remark on this clonotype: Its antigen is still unknown.

Regarding the study as a whole: In both naive subsets diversity was comparably high, whereas memory CD8+ cells showed much lower diversity. CXCR3-positive naive cells had more hydrophobic TRB CDR3s than CXCR3-negative naive cells.

The libraries of TRB cDNA were prepared using 5' RACE with UMI labels. TCRdb reprocessed the 5' RACE reads, keeping one entry per CDR3 protein, no DNA. The listing contains around 160,000 distinct CDR3 sequences. CDR1 is SEHNR, CDR2 FQNEAQ, per germline (reference sequence). CDR3 size: 17 residues. The chain employs TRBV7-9 and TRBJ2-1; the D call of TRBD1 rests on TCRdb alone, since no DNA is present to check it. Sequencing used naive CXCR3+ CD8+ T cells from blood. Described subset: CD45RO-CCR7+CD27+CD95- naive CD8+ T cells expressing CXCR3 (TNR3+). The clonotype originates from a human donor in good health. Some clones in this sample may be carry-over from other donors' samples. The CDR3 sequence is CASSLSRDTGSYNEQFF.